A single sample is the source of the 32 T cell receptor beta chains below, sequenced in a study of blood T cell repertoires in COVID-19. The repertoire was sequenced with immunoSEQ multiplex PCR; TCRdb's copy has only in-frame clones and lacks some. In the table there are about 75,000 clones, 70% to 90% of which are singletons. Sample: peripheral blood. The receptor set was obtained from an older man with COVID-19, enrolled during active disease.

The J gene is TRBJ1-1, the V gene TRBV11-2; D is uncertain. The germline CDR1 and CDR2 sequences are SGHAT and FQNNGV. The CDR3 is 16 residues long. The V and J ends lost 2 bases and 2 bases respectively, with 15 bases between them. Here the CDR3 reads CASSLMGPRINTEAFF. CDR3 nucleotide sequence: TGTGCCAGCAGCTTAATGGGCCCCAGAATAAACACTGAAGCTTTCTTT.

V and J are TRBV14 and TRBJ1-1, with D unresolved. Germline lookup yields CDR1 SGHDN and CDR2 FVKESK. The CDR3 spans 12 residues. V lost 1 base and J 3 bases, leaving 3 bases between the germline ends. Here the CDR3 reads CASSQADTEAFF. As DNA, the CDR3 is TGTGCCAGCAGCCAAGCCGACACTGAAGCTTTCTTT. Filled out from reference TRBV14 and TRBJ1-1, the complete variable domain reads EAGVTQFPSHSVIEKGQTVTLRCDPISGHDNLYWYRRVMGKEIKFLLHFVKESKQDESGMPNNRFLAERTGGTYSTLKVQPAELEDSGVYFCASSQADTEAFFGQGTRLTVV.

The chain recombines TRBV7-2 with TRBJ2-5, with D perhaps TRBD2 (6 bases). Trimming left V 0 bases short and J 5 bases short, with 13 bases between. The CDR3 contains 15 residues. Germline V gene data show CDR1 as SGHTA and CDR2 as FQGNSA. This CDR3 reads CASSLAWTGVETQYF. The CDR3 DNA sequence: TGTGCCAGCAGCTTAGCGTGGACGGGGGTGGAGACCCAGTACTTC. The complete variable domain, with remaining parts taken from reference TRBV7-2 and TRBJ2-5, reads GAGVSQSPSNKVTEKGKDVELRCDPISGHTALYWYRQSLGQGLEFLIYFQGNSAPDKSGLPSDRFSAERTGGSVSTLTIQRTQQEDSAVYLCASSLAWTGVETQYFGPGTRLLVL.

The rearrangement uses TRBV21-1 and TRBJ2-6; no DNA check was done on the table's D call, TRBD1. TRBV21-1 is recorded as a pseudogene. The CDR3 spans 16 residues. CDR3 sequence (DNA): TGTGCCAGCATCCGGGACAGGACCTCTGGGGCCAACGTCCTGACTTTC. Its protein product is CASIRDRTSGANVLTF.

The V and J genes are TRBV5-4 and TRBJ2-2, with D tentatively TRBD1 (5 bases). V shed 2 bases and J shed 0 bases, with 11 bases lying between them. This CDR3 is 16 amino acids long. The germline V gene has CDR1 SGHNT and CDR2 YYREEE (reference sequence). The CDR3 nucleotides read TGTGCCAGCAGCTTTCGTGGGGCCGCGAACACCGGGGAGCTGTTTTTT. This encodes CASSFRGAANTGELFF.

This sequence joins TRBV7-2 and TRBJ1-6; maybe TRBD1 (5 bases). The V end lost 5 bases, the J end lost 2 bases, and 10 bases lay between the germline ends. The V gene's germline CDR1 is SGHTA and CDR2 FQGNSA. The CDR3 consists of 15 residues. The CDR3 DNA follows: TGTGCCAGCAGCGCCCCAGGGACCTATAATTCACCCCTCCACTTT. As protein: CASSAPGTYNSPLHF.

The genes are TRBV4-1 and TRBJ1-4; D gene uncertain. This CDR3 is built from 15 residues. In germline, CDR1 is MGHRA, CDR2 YSYEKL. V lost 1 base and J lost 0, with 6 bases in between. CDR3 in amino acids: CASSQVLTTNEKLFF. The CDR3 nucleotides are TGCGCCAGCAGCCAAGTACTTACAACTAATGAAAAACTGTTTTTT.

The rearrangement joins TRBV3-1 (or the pseudogene TRBV3-2) to TRBJ2-5; the D gene is possibly TRBD2 (6 bases). The CDR3 loop spans 14 amino acids. Germline CDR1 reads LGHDT; CDR2 reads YNNKEL (reference sequence). The germline V and J ends were trimmed by 2 bases and 2 bases, with 9 bases remaining between them. The CDR3 DNA follows: TGTGCCAGCAGCCAAAGGGAGGAGCAAGAGACCCAGTACTTC. Amino acid sequence: CASSQREEQETQYF.

The chain recombines TRBV19 with TRBJ2-1; 7 nucleotides line up with TRBD1. Germline V CDR1 and CDR2: LNHDA, SQIVND (reference sequence). The CDR3 consists of 14 residues. J gave up 4 bases and V 7 bases, and 7 bases lay outside the gene matches. CDR3 amino acids: CASNPQGPYNEQFF. The CDR3 bases are TGTGCCAGTAATCCACAGGGGCCTTACAATGAGCAGTTCTTC.

This chain links TRBV19 with TRBJ2-2, with 7 bases aligning to TRBD2. Per the germline V gene, CDR1 is LNHDA and CDR2 is SQIVND (reference sequence). This CDR3 has 17 amino acids. With V trimmed by 10 bases and J by 3 bases, 17 bases remained unmatched. The CDR3 sequence is CATYPLVGGEHTGELFF. The CDR3 DNA sequence: TGTGCCACCTACCCTCTCGTTGGGGGGGAGCACACCGGGGAGCTGTTTTTT. Based on the CDR3 plus reference TRBV19 and TRBJ2-2, the full variable domain is DGGITQSPKYLFRKEGQNVTLSCEQNLNHDAMYWYRQDPGQGLRLIYYSQIVNDFQKGDIAEGYSVSREKKESFPLTVTSAQKNPTAFYLCATYPLVGGEHTGELFFGEGSRLTVL.

The chain carries TRBV10-3 and TRBJ1-2, with 7 bases identical to TRBD1. This CDR3 spans 16 amino acids. Looked up from germline, CDR1 is ENHRY and CDR2 is SYGVKD. V dropped 0 bases and J dropped 1; count of bases not matched to a gene: 5. DNA of the CDR3: TGTGCCATCAGTGAGTCCGGGGACAGTATTAACTATGGCTACACCTTC. Its translation: CAISESGDSINYGYTF.

The chain has TRBV6-1 and TRBJ2-7, with 7 bases lining up with TRBD1. The junction had 9 bases not matched to a gene; V was cut back by 0 bases and J by 4 bases. Looked up from germline, CDR1 is MNHNS and CDR2 is SASEGT. The CDR3 loop spans 16 amino acids. The CDR3 DNA reads as TGTGCCAGCAGTGAAGCGGTCCCGGGACAGAGTTACGAGCAGTACTTC. It yields the protein CASSEAVPGQSYEQYF.

The V call is TRBV2, the J call TRBJ1-6; 7 nucleotides line up with TRBD1. This CDR3 has 16 residues. Germline CDR1 reads SNHLY; CDR2 reads FYNNEI. J lost 4 bases, V lost 5 bases, and 8 bases had no gene match. The DNA of the CDR3 is TGTGCCAGCAGTAAACGGGACAGTAGTTATAATTCACCCCTCCACTTT. It yields the protein CASSKRDSSYNSPLHF.

This clone turned up a few times. The chain joins TRBV28 to TRBJ1-1, with a tentative D call TRBD1 (6 bases). V dropped 6 bases and J dropped 4 bases, with 12 bases sitting between them. This CDR3 is built from 13 residues. Germline V gene lookup returns CDR1 MDHEN and CDR2 SYDVKM. In nucleotides, the CDR3 is TGTGCCAGCAGATTTACAGGGACCACTGAAGCTTTCTTT. Residues: CASRFTGTTEAFF.

The rearrangement uses TRBV7-9 and TRBJ2-3; a possible D gene is TRBD1 (5 bases). There are 15 residues in the CDR3. Looked up from germline, CDR1 is SEHNR and CDR2 is FQNEAQ (reference sequence). The V end was cut by 2 bases, the J end by 4 bases, with 13 bases between. The CDR3 protein is CASSLSREGADTQYF. For the CDR3, the DNA is TGTGCCAGCAGCTTATCTAGGGAAGGGGCAGATACGCAGTATTTT.

The CDR3 reads CASSTSRGSNSPLHF. The CDR3 nucleotides are TGTGCCAGCAGTACCTCTCGGGGGTCCAATTCACCCCTCCACTTT. The V call is TRBV27, the J call TRBJ1-6, with D maybe TRBD1 (5 bases). Germline loops: CDR1 MNHEY, CDR2 SMNVEV (reference sequence). CDR3 length: 15 amino acids. Trimming pared 5 bases from V and 7 bases from J, leaving 15 bases between.

This clone was observed a handful of times. V usage is TRBV28 and J usage is TRBJ1-4; D possibly corresponds to TRBD1 (6 bases). This CDR3 has 13 amino acids. Germline CDR1 MDHEN, CDR2 SYDVKM. V lost 8 bases, J lost 4 bases, and 11 bases lay in between. The CDR3 spells CASGGAFNEKLFF. The DNA of the CDR3 is TGTGCCAGCGGGGGGGCATTTAATGAAAAACTGTTTTTT.

In this sample, this clone turned up a few times. The rearrangement uses TRBV7-2 and TRBJ1-1; a weak D match, TRBD1 (5 bases). Germline CDR1 and CDR2: SGHTA and FQGNSA. The V gene lost 5 bases and the J gene lost 8 bases, with 21 bases spanning the gap. CDR3 length: 15 amino acids. The CDR3 DNA follows: TGTGCCAGCAGCCGCAGCCGAGACAGAACACGAGAAGCTTTCTTT. Its protein product is CASSRSRDRTREAFF.

This chain joins TRBV6-5 and TRBJ2-4; 12 bases align to TRBD1. Unmatched junction bases numbered 6, after V lost 6 bases and J lost 6 bases. Germline V gene sequence: CDR1 MNHEY, CDR2 SVGAGI. This CDR3 comprises 15 residues. DNA for the CDR3: TGTGCCAGCAGCCGGGACAGGGGGCTGATAAACATTCAGTACTTC. Its protein product is CASSRDRGLINIQYF.

The genes are TRBV10-3 and TRBJ1-1, with D possibly TRBD1 on 6 matching bases. CDR1 is ENHRY and CDR2 is SYGVKD in the germline V gene. Trimming removed 6 bases from V and 4 bases from J, with 12 bases in between. CDR3 length: 13 residues. CDR3 amino acids: CAISDRFSTEAFF. Here the CDR3 DNA reads TGTGCCATCAGCGACAGGTTTAGCACTGAAGCTTTCTTT.

The chain recombines TRBV27 with TRBJ2-7, with 7 bases identical to TRBD1. The V segment lost 6 bases and the J segment 3 bases; nucleotides outside the gene matches: 8. The CDR3 covers 14 residues. From germline, CDR1 is MNHEY and CDR2 SMNVEV (reference sequence). CDR3 coding DNA: TGTGCCAGCAGGAGACAGGGAACTGGCTACGAGCAGTACTTC. Translation: CASRRQGTGYEQYF.

This sequence joins TRBV4-3 and TRBJ1-1; D uncertain. Trimming stripped 1 base from V and 4 bases from J, with 7 bases between. CDR3 size: 13 residues. Germline CDR1 and CDR2: LGHNA and YSLEER. CDR3 protein: CASSQGGRTEAFF. The CDR3, as DNA: TGCGCCAGCAGCCAAGGAGGGCGCACTGAAGCTTTCTTT.

The rearrangement joins TRBV5-5 to TRBJ2-2; D is perhaps TRBD2 (5 bases). Per the germline V gene, CDR1 is SGHKS and CDR2 is YYEKEE (reference sequence). The CDR3 runs 14 residues. V lost 0 bases, J lost 4 bases, and 7 bases lay in between. In nucleotides, the CDR3 is TGTGCCAGCAGCTTGGGGGAGTCCACCGGGGAGCTGTTTTTT. Translating it yields CASSLGESTGELFF.

V is TRBV10-3 and J is TRBJ1-2; TRBD1 agrees at 7 bases. J was trimmed by 4 bases and V by 6 bases; bases with no gene match: 8. Germline values: CDR1 ENHRY, CDR2 SYGVKD. The CDR3 consists of 14 residues. CDR3 bases: TGTGCCATCAGCGAGAACAGGGGCGGCTATGGCTACACCTTC. Its translation is CAISENRGGYGYTF.

The chain is built from TRBV18 and TRBJ2-7; 8 bases are shared with TRBD2. Germline CDR1 is KGHSH and CDR2 is LQKENI. This CDR3 comprises 16 residues. V was pared by 3 bases and J by 3 bases, with 10 bases of the junction left unmatched. The chain's CDR3 is CASSPSGGAGGYEQYF. In DNA form, the CDR3 reads TGTGCCAGCTCACCGTCGGGGGGGGCTGGGGGCTACGAGCAGTACTTC.

The chain is built from TRBV4-1 and TRBJ1-2; no definite D call. CDR3 length: 14 residues. Germline loops: CDR1 MGHRA, CDR2 YSYEKL. V dropped 1 base and J dropped 4 bases, with 10 bases sitting between them. CDR3 in amino acids: CASSQGGGLYGYTF. CDR3 DNA: TGCGCCAGCAGCCAAGGAGGAGGCCTCTATGGCTACACCTTC.

The chain joins TRBV9 to TRBJ1-4; the match to TRBD1 covers 8 bases. J was trimmed by 4 bases and V by 0 bases; bases with no gene match: 8. Germline V gene sequence: CDR1 SGDLS, CDR2 YYNGEE. The CDR3 has 17 residues. Written as DNA, the CDR3 is TGTGCCAGCAGCGTAGGACAGGGGAAGGGCCTTAATGAAAAACTGTTTTTT. This codes for CASSVGQGKGLNEKLFF.

The J gene is TRBJ2-3, the V gene TRBV7-3; the match to TRBD1 covers 7 bases. V lost 5 bases and J lost 6; bases outside the gene matches: 5. Germline lookup yields CDR1 SGHTA and CDR2 FQGTGA. The CDR3 is 13 residues long. The DNA of the CDR3 is TGTGCCAGCAGCCCTAACAGGGGTGATACGCAGTATTTT. This translates into CASSPNRGDTQYF. The entire variable domain, with the rest obtained from reference TRBV7-3 and TRBJ2-3, is as follows: GAGVSQTPSNKVTEKGKYVELRCDPISGHTALYWYRQSLGQGPEFLIYFQGTGAADDSGLPNDRFFAVRPEGSVSTLKIQRTERGDSAVYLCASSPNRGDTQYFGPGTRLTVL.

This clone appeared a single time. Distinct nucleotide sequences in the sample also encode this CDR3. The gene calls are TRBV11-2 and TRBJ1-1; TRBD1 is a possible D gene (6 bases). Germline CDR1 and CDR2: SGHAT and FQNNGV. CDR3 length equals 15 residues. The V end lost 5 bases, the J end lost 0 bases, and 13 bases lay between the germline ends. CDR3 loop: CASSPRQALNTEAFF. The CDR3 region has the DNA TGTGCCAGCAGCCCACGACAGGCTTTGAACACTGAAGCTTTCTTT.

The chain is built from TRBV29-1 and TRBJ2-3, with 8 bases matching TRBD1. The V gene end was trimmed by 8 bases and the J gene end by 3 bases; junction bases not matched to a gene: 4. From germline, CDR1 is SQVTM and CDR2 ANQGSEA. The CDR3 has 12 residues. The CDR3 coding sequence is TGCAGCTTCCGACAGGGGACAGATACGCAGTATTTT. Translation gives CSFRQGTDTQYF.

This chain joins TRBV2 and TRBJ1-2, with D perhaps TRBD1 (5 bases). Deletions cut 8 bases from V and 2 bases from J, with 9 bases between. The CDR3 has 12 amino acids. Germline CDR1 SNHLY, CDR2 FYNNEI. CDR3: CASAQVNYGYTF. In nucleotides, the CDR3 is TGTGCCAGCGCACAGGTCAACTATGGCTACACCTTC.

This clone was found a few times. This chain's CDR3 is CASRGTGVSQETQYF. CDR3 bases: TGTGCCAGCAGGGGAACAGGGGTCAGCCAAGAGACCCAGTACTTC. The rearrangement links TRBV2 to TRBJ2-5, with TRBD1 matching over 7 bases. The CDR3 totals 15 residues. Germline assignment: CDR1 SNHLY and CDR2 FYNNEI. J lost 1 base, V lost 6 bases, and 8 bases had no gene match.